This T cell receptor beta chain was sequenced for a study of CD8 T cells in Susac syndrome. Germline CDR1 and CDR2: PRHDT and FYEKMQ (reference sequence). V was pared by 2 bases and J by 7 bases, with 15 bases between. This CDR3 region has 15 residues. An amount of RNA that ranged from roughly 0.45 to 1 ug was reverse transcribed with random hexamers. Each CDR3 protein gets one entry after TCRdb re-called the immunoSEQ multiplex PCR reads with MiXCR. The sample has more than 130,000 distinct CDR3 sequences; around 94% are singletons. The receptor's source is a human donor in good health. Material: CD8+ T cells from PBMCs. V usage is TRBV13 and J usage is TRBJ2-1; D gene unclear. The DNA of the CDR3 is TGTGCCAGCAGCTTAAATAGGCAGGCCCGAAATGAGCAGTTCTTC. This translates into CASSLNRQARNEQFF. Using reference TRBV13 and TRBJ2-1 for the parts outside the CDR3, the full variable domain is AAGVIQSPRHLIKEKRETATLKCYPIPRHDTVYWYQQGPGQDPQFLISFYEKMQSDKGSIPDRFSAQQFSDYHSELNMSSLELGDSALYFCASSLNRQARNEQFFGPGTRLTVL.